These T cell receptor beta chains were read from a single sample in a study of T cell responses to AZD1222 COVID-19 vaccine. The data were produced by immunoSEQ multiplex PCR, yet TCRdb's version contains in-frame clones alone and is incomplete. The data contain roughly 100,000 clones, about 90% of them singletons. The sample was peripheral blood, taken on day 0 of AZD1222 vaccination. Receptors were obtained from an adult in good health. CDR3s include the opening cysteine and the closing phenylalanine or tryptophan. Fields, in order: V gene, J gene, clone size, D gene, CDR3 DNA, CDR3 protein. The D gene is left open where the match is weak. The listing skips clone size in some rows; elsewhere it reads once, few, many or a size class.

V: TRBV7-8
J: TRBJ2-3
size: -
D: TRBD1
DNA: TGTGCCAGCAGCTTACTGACAGGGGGACTAATTGGGACAGATACGCAGTATTTT
CDR3: CASSLLTGGLIGTDTQYF

V: TRBV3-1/TRBV3-2
J: TRBJ1-2
size: -
D: -
DNA: TGTGCCAGCAGCCAAAGTGCTCCGGGGACTTTCGGCTACACCTTC
CDR3: CASSQSAPGTFGYTF

V: TRBV5-1
J: TRBJ1-3
size: -
D: -
DNA: TGCGCCAGCAGCTCCAGTGTACAGGGTTCTGGAAACACCATATATTTT
CDR3: CASSSSVQGSGNTIYF

V: TRBV18
J: TRBJ2-7
size: once
D: -
DNA: TGTGCCAGCTCACGAGGTACCTACGAGCAGTACTTC
CDR3: CASSRGTYEQYF

V: TRBV10-1
J: TRBJ2-1
size: -
D: TRBD2
DNA: TGCGCCAGCAGATCTAGCGGGGGGTACAATGAGCAGTTCTTC
CDR3: CASRSSGGYNEQFF

V: TRBV18
J: TRBJ2-7
size: -
D: -
DNA: TGTGCCAGCTCGGTACAGGGTGTTAACTACGAGCAGTACTTC
CDR3: CASSVQGVNYEQYF

V: TRBV5-1
J: TRBJ1-2
size: -
D: -
DNA: TGCGCCAGCAGCTTGGACACATATGGCTACACCTTC
CDR3: CASSLDTYGYTF

V: TRBV27
J: TRBJ1-3
size: -
D: -
DNA: TGTGCCAGCAGTGAGGGCACCTCTGGAAACACCATATATTTT
CDR3: CASSEGTSGNTIYF

V: TRBV5-1
J: TRBJ1-6
size: -
D: -
DNA: TGCGCCAGCAGCCCGGCTTCGGGGAGTGACTATAATTCACCCCTCCACTTT
CDR3: CASSPASGSDYNSPLHF

V: TRBV5-1
J: TRBJ2-1
size: -
D: TRBD2
DNA: TGCGCCAGCAATCTAGCGGGATACAATGAGCAGTTCTTC
CDR3: CASNLAGYNEQFF

V: TRBV9
J: TRBJ1-4
size: once
D: -
DNA: TGTGCCAGCAGCCCCCCTGGTCACATAGAAAAACTGTTTTTT
CDR3: CASSPPGHIEKLFF

V: TRBV3-1/TRBV3-2
J: TRBJ1-2
size: -
D: -
DNA: TGTGCCAGCAGCCAAGGACGGTCACCGAACTATGGCTACACCTTC
CDR3: CASSQGRSPNYGYTF

V: TRBV5-4
J: TRBJ1-4
size: -
D: TRBD1
DNA: TGTGCCAGCAGCTTACAGGGGGCGGGGGAAAAACTGTTTTTT
CDR3: CASSLQGAGEKLFF

V: TRBV28
J: TRBJ2-1
size: -
D: TRBD2
DNA: TGTGCCAGCAGGGGGGGGTTCCGGCATGAGCAGTTCTTC
CDR3: CASRGGFRHEQFF

V: TRBV10-3
J: TRBJ2-3
size: once
D: TRBD2
DNA: TGTGCCATCAGTGGTCTAGCGGGAGGGAGGGCAGATACGCAGTATTTT
CDR3: CAISGLAGGRADTQYF

V: TRBV18
J: TRBJ2-1
size: -
D: -
DNA: TGTGCCAGCTCAACAGGGTACAATGAGCAGTTCTTC
CDR3: CASSTGYNEQFF

V: TRBV29-1
J: TRBJ2-5
size: -
D: -
DNA: TGCAGCGTTGAAGGGGCATTTCAAGAGACCCAGTACTTC
CDR3: CSVEGAFQETQYF

V: TRBV10-2
J: TRBJ2-1
size: -
D: TRBD1
DNA: TGCGCCAGCAGCCGGGACAGGGTGTTGGATGAGCAGTTCTTC
CDR3: CASSRDRVLDEQFF

V: TRBV29-1
J: TRBJ2-7
size: once
D: TRBD2
DNA: TGCAGCGTTGATGTTGCGGGAGGGCGGGAGCAGTACTTC
CDR3: CSVDVAGGREQYF

V: TRBV9
J: TRBJ2-5
size: -
D: -
DNA: TGTGCCAGCAGCGTCGCAGGGGGACCGGAGGGAAAGACCCAGTACTTC
CDR3: CASSVAGGPEGKTQYF

V: TRBV4-1
J: TRBJ2-7
size: -
D: -
DNA: TGCGCCAGCAGCCAAGTTGTCCTGGGCGAGCAGTACTTC
CDR3: CASSQVVLGEQYF

V: TRBV6-1
J: TRBJ1-6
size: -
D: TRBD1
DNA: TGTGCCAGCAGTGAAAATTTTGGGACAGGGGGCAATTCACCCCTCCACTTT
CDR3: CASSENFGTGGNSPLHF

V: TRBV7-9
J: TRBJ2-1
size: once
D: -
DNA: TGTGCCAGCAGCCAACTAGGCAGGGACCCAAATGAGCAGTTCTTC
CDR3: CASSQLGRDPNEQFF

V: TRBV3-1/TRBV3-2
J: TRBJ2-7
size: few
D: -
DNA: TGTGCCAGCAGCCATGCCGACATACCCCCCTACGAGCAGTACTTC
CDR3: CASSHADIPPYEQYF

V: TRBV7-8
J: TRBJ1-6
size: -
D: -
DNA: TGTGCCAGCAGCTTAATGTCAGGGGCGGGCAATTCACCCCTCCACTTT
CDR3: CASSLMSGAGNSPLHF

V: TRBV3-1/TRBV3-2
J: TRBJ1-3
size: -
D: -
DNA: TGTGCCAGCAGCCAATGGCAGGCTAGAAACACCATATATTTT
CDR3: CASSQWQARNTIYF

V: TRBV28
J: TRBJ1-4
size: -
D: TRBD1
DNA: TGTGCCAGCAGTCTCCCCCTGGGGACAGGGTCTCTTCGGTGGAATGAAAAACTGTTTTTT
CDR3: CASSLPLGTGSLRWNEKLFF

V: TRBV30
J: TRBJ1-2
size: -
D: -
DNA: TGTGCCTGGAGCTTAACCGGAGGTTTCTATGGCTACACCTTC
CDR3: CAWSLTGGFYGYTF

V: TRBV19
J: TRBJ2-1
size: -
D: -
DNA: TGTGCCAGTAGTATGGCAGGGAGAAACAATGAGCAGTTCTTC
CDR3: CASSMAGRNNEQFF

V: TRBV6-5
J: TRBJ1-4
size: -
D: -
DNA: TGTGCCAGCAGTTTGAACAGGGACGAAAAACTGTTTTTT
CDR3: CASSLNRDEKLFF

V: TRBV30
J: TRBJ1-1
size: -
D: -
DNA: TGTGCCTGGAGTTTGTGGACTACGAACACTGAAGCTTTCTTT
CDR3: CAWSLWTTNTEAFF